The 22 T cell receptor beta chains presented below share a single source sample, sequenced in a study of Graves' ophthalmopathy and Graves' hyperthyroidism. Amplification from RNA transcripts yielded the TCR beta CDR3 regions. The authors performed first-round RT-PCR with HTBI primers and then a second-round multiplex PCR. MiXCR, run by TCRdb on the multiplex PCR reads, gives a single entry per CDR3 protein. The table lists a few hundred thousand distinct CDR3 sequences, under 25% of them singletons. What was sequenced was peripheral blood. The receptors were sampled from a woman aged 18-29 years with stable Graves' hyperthyroidism.

At least ten counts were recorded for this clonotype. The chain uses TRBV6-1 and TRBJ1-5; a possible D gene is TRBD1 (6 bases). V was pared by 5 bases and J by 2 bases, with 10 bases between. Looked up from germline, CDR1 is MNHNS and CDR2 is SASEGT. The CDR3 extends over 14 amino acids. CDR3 protein: CASSTRTGNQPQHF. Here the CDR3 DNA reads TGTGCCAGCAGTACGCGGACAGGCAATCAGCCCCAGCATTTT.

This clonotype was seen a few times. The chain uses TRBV12-3 or TRBV12-4 and TRBJ2-7, with D perhaps assigned TRBD1 or TRBD2 (5 bases each). The CDR3 is 16 amino acids. The V end was cut by 1 base, the J end by 2 bases, with 15 bases between. CDR3 nucleotides: TGTGCCAGCAGTTTAGGGGGGATGACAGCAACCTACGAGCAGTACTTC. It yields the protein CASSLGGMTATYEQYF.

This clonotype was counted ten times or more. A much larger clone lies a single base off, so this may be a read error. The genes are TRBV6-1 and TRBJ2-5; D remains unclear. The CDR3 has 13 amino acids. CDR1 is MNHNS and CDR2 is SASEGT in the germline V gene. Trimming took 10 bases from V and 5 from J, leaving 17 bases between them. The CDR3: CANSSRLGETQYF. In DNA form, the CDR3 reads TGTGCCAACAGCTCTAGACTGGGGGAGACCCAGTACTTC.

The table lists this clonotype with many counts. The CDR3 nucleotides are TGTGCCAGCAGCCAGGACAGGGGCCAGCCCCAGCATTTT. Residues: CASSQDRGQPQHF. V gene TRBV14 combines with J gene TRBJ1-5; 9 positions agree with TRBD1. The CDR3 runs to 13 residues. Germline V gives CDR1 SGHDN, CDR2 FVKESK. The J segment lost 7 bases and the V segment lost 3 bases, leaving 1 base of the junction unmatched.

This clonotype has ten or more counts. V is TRBV28 and J is TRBJ1-2; a weak D match, TRBD1 (6 bases). The ends were cut back, 3 bases at V and 8 bases at J, with 13 bases in the middle. Germline CDR1 MDHEN, CDR2 SYDVKM. This CDR3 has 13 residues. The CDR3, as DNA: TGTGCCAGCAGTTTTTTCAGGGGAGGAGGCTACACCTTC. Translated, it gives CASSFFRGGGYTF.

This clonotype was detected a few times. The chain combines TRBV29-1 with TRBJ2-7, with TRBD1 as a possible D gene (7 bases). V was shortened by 0 bases and J by 0 bases, with 12 bases between the two germline ends. This CDR3 contains 15 residues. Per the germline V gene, CDR1 is SQVTM and CDR2 is ANQGSEA. The CDR3 loop is CSVEERGQLSYEQYF. The DNA for the CDR3 is TGCAGCGTTGAAGAGCGGGGACAGCTCTCCTACGAGCAGTACTTC.

This CDR3 reads CASSYSQGLNYGYTF. Written as DNA, the CDR3 is TGTGCCAGCAGTTACTCGCAGGGTTTAAACTATGGCTACACCTTC. The genes are TRBV6-5 and TRBJ1-2; the D gene is possibly TRBD1 (5 bases). V was trimmed by 0 bases and J by 2 bases, leaving 10 bases between them. The CDR3 spans 15 residues. The germline V gene has CDR1 MNHEY and CDR2 SVGAGI.

This clonotype was counted ten times or more. This chain uses TRBV19 with TRBJ2-4; the D call may be TRBD1 or TRBD2 (6 bases each). There are 14 residues in the CDR3. Germline CDR1 reads LNHDA; CDR2 reads SQIVND (reference sequence). The germline V and J ends were trimmed by 9 bases and 8 bases, with 20 bases remaining between them. Written as DNA, the CDR3 is TGTGCCAGCCGCGGGGCAGGGGCAAGGTACATTCAGTACTTC. Its translation is CASRGAGARYIQYF.

The chain has TRBV12-5 and TRBJ1-2; 7 positions agree with TRBD1. CDR1 and CDR2 (germline): LGHNT, FRNRAP. CDR3 length: 13 residues. V shed 2 bases and J 8 bases; nucleotides not matched to a gene: 5. The CDR3 DNA follows: TGTGCTAGTGGTTTGAGCACAGGGGAGGGCTACACCTTC. Residues: CASGLSTGEGYTF. The full variable domain, with the rest looked up from reference TRBV12-5 and TRBJ1-2, is DARVTQTPRHKVTEMGQEVTMRCQPILGHNTVFWYRQTMMQGLELLAYFRNRAPLDDSGMPKDRFSAEMPDATLATLKIQPSEPRDSAVYFCASGLSTGEGYTFGSGTRLTVV.

V and J are TRBV11-2 and TRBJ1-2, with D possibly being TRBD1 (5 bases). The CDR3 runs to 14 residues. Germline values: CDR1 SGHAT, CDR2 FQNNGV. V was clipped by 5 bases and J by 2 bases, with 12 bases between them. CDR3 nucleotide sequence: TGTGCCAGCAGCGTTATCGACAGCAACTATGGCTACACCTTC. The encoded protein is CASSVIDSNYGYTF.

The chain has TRBV6-1 and TRBJ1-1; D perhaps matches TRBD1 (6 bases). This CDR3 region has 15 residues. Germline assignment: CDR1 MNHNS and CDR2 SASEGT. V lost 5 bases and J 0 bases, leaving 13 bases between the germline ends. The CDR3 nucleotides read TGTGCCAGCAGTCTTCAGGGACACCTGAACACTGAAGCTTTCTTT. Its protein is CASSLQGHLNTEAFF.

This clonotype came up many times. V usage is TRBV10-2 and J usage is TRBJ2-5; TRBD1 matches 9 bases. Germline V lookup: CDR1 WSHSY, CDR2 SAAADI. V gave up 5 bases and J gave up 4 bases; unmatched junction bases: 14. The CDR3 totals 17 residues. This chain's CDR3 is CASSLHGETGGGETQYF. The CDR3 coding sequence is TGCGCCAGCAGTCTCCATGGGGAGACAGGGGGGGGAGAGACCCAGTACTTC.

At least ten counts were recorded for this clonotype. The rearrangement links TRBV30 to TRBJ1-1; D is undetermined. The CDR3 spans 14 residues. From germline, CDR1 is GTSNPN and CDR2 SVGIG (reference sequence). V shed 4 bases and J shed 1 base, with 13 bases lying between them. CDR3 region: CAWTFRRWNTEAFF. In nucleotides, the CDR3 is TGTGCCTGGACCTTTCGCCGGTGGAACACTGAAGCTTTCTTT.

The table lists this clonotype with many counts. Here the CDR3 DNA reads TGTGCCAGCAGTTTCAGCGGGAGGGTCTACGAGCAGTACTTC. Its protein is CASSFSGRVYEQYF. The chain recombines TRBV28 with TRBJ2-7, with 10 nucleotides matching TRBD2. The V gene's germline CDR1 is MDHEN and CDR2 SYDVKM. Trimming took 3 bases from V and 3 from J; bases not matched to a gene: 2. CDR3 size: 14 residues. Full variable domain (missing parts from reference TRBV28 and TRBJ2-7): DVKVTQSSRYLVKRTGEKVFLECVQDMDHENMFWYRQDPGLGLRLIYFSYDVKMKEKGDIPEGYSVSREKKERFSLILESASTNQTSMYLCASSFSGRVYEQYFGPGTRLTVT.

This clonotype was recorded at least ten times. V gene TRBV12-3 or TRBV12-4 combines with J gene TRBJ1-2, with D hard to call. Between the trimmed V and J ends, which lost 5 bases and 5 bases, there was a span of 6 bases. There are 11 residues in the CDR3. CDR3 sequence: CASSPRYGYTF. The CDR3 DNA follows: TGTGCCAGCAGTCCCAGATATGGCTACACCTTC.

Ten or more counts support this clonotype. This chain uses TRBV5-1 with TRBJ2-5; 10 bases match TRBD2. Per germline, CDR1 SGHRS and CDR2 YFSETQ. This CDR3 is 15 amino acids long. The J segment lost 4 bases and the V segment lost 3 bases, leaving 6 bases of the junction unmatched. CDR3 in amino acids: CASSYGAGGGETQYF. CDR3 bases: TGCGCCAGCAGCTACGGAGCGGGAGGGGGAGAGACCCAGTACTTC. The complete variable domain, with remaining parts taken from reference TRBV5-1 and TRBJ2-5, reads KAGVTQTPRYLIKTRGQQVTLSCSPISGHRSVSWYQQTPGQGLQFLFEYFSETQRNKGNFPGRFSGRQFSNSRSEMNVSTLELGDSALYLCASSYGAGGGETQYFGPGTRLLVL.

The V call is TRBV7-2, the J call TRBJ1-1, with D hard to call. Trimming stripped 5 bases from V and 10 bases from J, with 14 bases between. Germline loops: CDR1 SGHTA, CDR2 FQGNSA. The CDR3 contains 12 residues. CDR3 loop: CASSRLLIGAFF. Here the CDR3 DNA reads TGTGCCAGCAGCCGCCTCCTTATTGGAGCTTTCTTT.

This clonotype was counted a few times. The gene calls are TRBV4-1 and TRBJ2-5; D is uncertain. CDR1 and CDR2 (germline): MGHRA, YSYEKL. V was shortened by 1 base and J by 3 bases, with 6 bases between the two germline ends. The CDR3 is 13 residues long. The CDR3 nucleotides are TGCGCCAGCAGCCAAGGGCCCAAAGAGACCCAGTACTTC. It specifies CASSQGPKETQYF.

This clonotype was observed at least ten times. The chain recombines TRBV10-3 with TRBJ2-7; a weak D match, TRBD2 (6 bases). CDR3 length: 11 amino acids. Germline CDR1 ENHRY, CDR2 SYGVKD. The CDR3 protein is CGAGAEGEQYF. For the CDR3, the DNA is TGTGGTGCCGGCGCGGAGGGCGAGCAGTACTTC.

There are a few counts of this clonotype. The genes are TRBV20-1 and TRBJ2-5; TRBD1 aligns across 7 bases. CDR3 length: 13 residues. Germline CDR1 is DFQATT and CDR2 is SNEGSKA (reference sequence). The V and J ends lost 3 bases and 1 base, in that order; junction bases with no gene match: 2. The CDR3 loop is CSARGQFQETQYF. In DNA, the CDR3 is TGCAGTGCTAGGGGACAGTTCCAAGAGACCCAGTACTTC.

This clonotype showed up many times. The rearrangement uses TRBV7-9 and TRBJ1-2; 9 nucleotides line up with TRBD1. V lost 5 bases, J lost 8 bases, and 12 bases stayed unmatched. This CDR3 region has 15 residues. Germline V lookup: CDR1 SEHNR, CDR2 FQNEAQ (reference sequence). The CDR3 spells CASSPPGQGAGGYTF. As DNA, the CDR3 is TGTGCCAGCAGCCCCCCGGGACAGGGTGCTGGAGGCTACACCTTC. The complete variable domain, with remaining parts taken from reference TRBV7-9 and TRBJ1-2, reads DTGVSQNPRHKITKRGQNVTFRCDPISEHNRLYWYRQTLGQGPEFLTYFQNEAQLEKSRLLSDRFSAERPKGSFSTLEIQRTEQGDSAMYLCASSPPGQGAGGYTFGSGTRLTVV.

This clonotype has more than one count but fewer than ten. The chain recombines TRBV11-2 with TRBJ1-2, with D maybe TRBD1 (6 bases). V was trimmed by 0 bases and J by 5 bases, leaving 16 bases between them. Germline CDR1 is SGHAT and CDR2 is FQNNGV. The CDR3 has 16 amino acids. The DNA for the CDR3 is TGTGCCAGCAGCTTAGATCGTATGGGGGGCCTTTATGGCTACACCTTC. It codes for CASSLDRMGGLYGYTF.